These 13 T cell receptor beta chains originate from one sample sequenced in a study of cytomegalovirus exposure and HLA in healthy donors. Vbeta (60) and Jbeta (13) primers were used in the PCR. Measured with immunoSEQ multiplex PCR; TCRdb has only the in-frame clones, and not every one. Of under 150,000 clones detected, approximately 78% appear once; the ten largest clones hold 3.3%. Specimen: PBMCs. These receptors came from a woman aged 25-40 years in good health and CMV-seropositive.

The rearrangement uses TRBV4-3 and TRBJ2-7, with a weak D call TRBD2 (5 bases). Germline V gene data show CDR1 as LGHNA and CDR2 as YSLEER. This CDR3 is 15 amino acids long. Trimming cost V 0 bases and J 4 bases, with 13 bases left between them. CDR3 residues: CASSQEPSGVYEQYF. The DNA for the CDR3 is TGCGCCAGCAGCCAAGAGCCCTCCGGGGTTTACGAGCAGTACTTC.

This clone is termed medium-sized (0.01 to 0.1%). The chain is built from TRBV7-9 and TRBJ1-6; 11 bases map to TRBD1. Germline trimming cut 4 bases from V and 12 bases from J; bases unmatched to any gene: 5. The CDR3 length is 14 residues. Germline V gene lookup returns CDR1 SEHNR and CDR2 FQNEAQ (reference sequence). The CDR3 DNA sequence: TGTGCCAGCAGCTCGAGGACAGGGGGCCAACCCCTCCACTTT. Translating it yields CASSSRTGGQPLHF.

The rearrangement joins TRBV30 to TRBJ2-3, with TRBD2 matching 10 bases. V lost 5 bases and J lost 0; bases outside the gene matches: 5. CDR3 length: 15 amino acids. Germline assignment: CDR1 GTSNPN and CDR2 SVGIG (reference sequence). The CDR3 DNA follows: TGTGCCTGGGGGGGACTAGCGATTAGCACAGATACGCAGTATTTT. This gives the protein CAWGGLAISTDTQYF.

V and J are TRBV19 and TRBJ2-1, with TRBD2 matching 10 bases. The CDR3 runs to 19 residues. In germline, CDR1 is LNHDA, CDR2 SQIVND (reference sequence). V dropped 2 bases and J dropped 4; count of bases not matched to a gene: 14. For the CDR3, the DNA is TGTGCCAGTAGTATACGGGGTCCTCTAGCGGGGGTATCTTACAATGAGCAGTTCTTC. This sequence encodes CASSIRGPLAGVSYNEQFF.

This clone was observed a handful of times. This chain joins TRBV28 and TRBJ2-1, with D possibly matching TRBD1 (6 bases). CDR1 and CDR2 from the germline V gene are MDHEN and SYDVKM. V was pared by 6 bases and J by 0 bases, with 12 bases between. The CDR3 loop spans 15 amino acids. CDR3 protein: CASRITGYSYNEQFF. The DNA of the CDR3 is TGTGCCAGCAGAATTACAGGGTACTCCTACAATGAGCAGTTCTTC.

The CDR3: CATAVAADRAYEQYF. The CDR3 DNA follows: TGTGCCACCGCCGTGGCTGCGGACAGGGCCTACGAGCAGTACTTC. This chain connects TRBV6-5 to TRBJ2-7; TRBD1 aligns across 8 bases. The J segment lost 2 bases and the V segment lost 10 bases, leaving 13 bases of the junction unmatched. In germline, CDR1 is MNHEY, CDR2 SVGAGI. This CDR3 comprises 15 residues.

The V gene is TRBV5-5, the J gene TRBJ2-5, with a tentative D call TRBD2 (6 bases). The CDR3 extends over 20 amino acids. The V end was cut by 6 bases, the J end by 3 bases, with 33 bases between. The germline V gene encodes CDR1 SGHKS and CDR2 YYEKEE (reference sequence). This CDR3 is CASTVVGGASSTVGEETQYF. The CDR3 DNA is TGTGCCAGCACCGTTGTTGGCGGGGCAAGTTCTACGGTGGGGGAAGAGACCCAGTACTTC.

CDR3 loop: CASSQPAGTQYF. The CDR3 nucleotides read TGCGCCAGCAGCCAGCCCGCGGGGACCCAGTACTTC. The genes are TRBV4-1 and TRBJ2-5, with D perhaps TRBD2 (5 bases). Germline CDR1 and CDR2: MGHRA and YSYEKL. Trimming removed 3 bases at V and 7 bases at J, with 9 bases between. The CDR3 is made up of 12 amino acids.

The chain joins TRBV4-3 to TRBJ1-1, with a weak D call TRBD1 (5 bases). From germline, CDR1 is LGHNA and CDR2 YSLEER. CDR3 length: 17 residues. V shed 1 base and J shed 0 bases, with 15 bases lying between them. The CDR3, as DNA: TGCGCCAGCAGCCAAGGGTACCAGGGCCCGGTGAACACTGAAGCTTTCTTT. It encodes CASSQGYQGPVNTEAFF.

The rearrangement joins TRBV11-2 to TRBJ2-5; tentative D call: TRBD1 (5 bases). V gave up 4 bases and J gave up 0 bases, with 12 bases separating them. The CDR3 runs to 15 residues. Germline CDR1 SGHAT, CDR2 FQNNGV. In DNA form, the CDR3 reads TGTGCCAGCAGCTCCTCCAGGGCTAACCAAGAGACCCAGTACTTC. Amino acid sequence: CASSSSRANQETQYF.

The chain recombines TRBV19 with TRBJ1-5; tentatively, D is TRBD1 (5 bases). The CDR3 sequence is 14 residues long. V gave up 5 bases and J gave up 7 bases, with 15 bases separating them. The germline V gene has CDR1 LNHDA and CDR2 SQIVND (reference sequence). This CDR3 reads CASSPSTAAQPQHF. Here the CDR3 DNA reads TGTGCCAGTAGTCCCTCGACAGCCGCACAGCCCCAGCATTTT.

This clone was seen a handful of times. The J gene is TRBJ2-4, the V gene TRBV30; TRBD1 agrees at 7 bases. J gave up 13 bases and V 3 bases, and 9 bases lay outside the gene matches. Per the germline V gene, CDR1 is GTSNPN and CDR2 is SVGIG (reference sequence). CDR3 length: 12 residues. CDR3: CAWSVKGADQYF. CDR3 DNA: TGTGCCTGGAGCGTAAAGGGGGCAGACCAGTACTTC.

A single count supports this clone. The chain has TRBV4-2 and TRBJ2-2; D perhaps matches TRBD1 (5 bases). Per germline, CDR1 LGHNA and CDR2 YNFKEQ. Trimming left V 1 base short and J 6 bases short, with 9 bases between. The CDR3 has 14 amino acids. This CDR3 is CASSQGGDAGELFF. The CDR3 region has the DNA TGTGCCAGCAGCCAAGGGGGCGATGCCGGGGAGCTGTTTTTT.